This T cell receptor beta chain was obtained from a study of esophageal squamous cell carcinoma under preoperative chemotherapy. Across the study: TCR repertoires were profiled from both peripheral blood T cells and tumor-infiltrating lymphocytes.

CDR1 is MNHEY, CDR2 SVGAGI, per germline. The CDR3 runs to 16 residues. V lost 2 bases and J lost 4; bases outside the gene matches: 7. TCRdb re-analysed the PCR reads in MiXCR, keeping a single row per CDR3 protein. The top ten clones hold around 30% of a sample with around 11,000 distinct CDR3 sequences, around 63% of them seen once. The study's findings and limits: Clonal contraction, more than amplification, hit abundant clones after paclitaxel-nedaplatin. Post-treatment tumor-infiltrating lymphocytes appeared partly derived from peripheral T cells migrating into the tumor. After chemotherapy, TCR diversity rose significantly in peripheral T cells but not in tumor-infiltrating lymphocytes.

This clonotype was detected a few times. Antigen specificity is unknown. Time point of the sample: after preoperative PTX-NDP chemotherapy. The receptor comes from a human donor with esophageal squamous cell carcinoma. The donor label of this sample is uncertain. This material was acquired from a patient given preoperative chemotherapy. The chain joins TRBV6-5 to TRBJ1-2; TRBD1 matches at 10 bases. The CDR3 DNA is TGTGCCAGCAGTTACCAATCCGGGACAGGGGTCTATGGCTACACCTTC. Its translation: CASSYQSGTGVYGYTF.